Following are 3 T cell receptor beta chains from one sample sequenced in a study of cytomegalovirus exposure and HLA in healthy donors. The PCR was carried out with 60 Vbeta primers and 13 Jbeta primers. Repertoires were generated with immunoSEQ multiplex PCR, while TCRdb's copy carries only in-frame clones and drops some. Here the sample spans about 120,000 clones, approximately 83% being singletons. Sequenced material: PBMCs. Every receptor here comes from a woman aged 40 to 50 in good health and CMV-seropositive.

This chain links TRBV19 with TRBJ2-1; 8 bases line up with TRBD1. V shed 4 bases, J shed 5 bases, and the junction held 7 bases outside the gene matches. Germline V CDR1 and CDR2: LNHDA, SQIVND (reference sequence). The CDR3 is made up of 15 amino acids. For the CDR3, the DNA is TGTGCCAGTAGTAACCCGGGACAGGCGAACAATGAGCAGTTCTTC. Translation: CASSNPGQANNEQFF.

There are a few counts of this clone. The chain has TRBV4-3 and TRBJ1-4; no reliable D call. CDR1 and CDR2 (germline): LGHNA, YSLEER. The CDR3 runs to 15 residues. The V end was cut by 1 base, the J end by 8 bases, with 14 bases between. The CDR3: CASSQALGRREKLFF. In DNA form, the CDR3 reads TGCGCCAGCAGCCAAGCACTAGGCAGGAGGGAAAAACTGTTTTTT.

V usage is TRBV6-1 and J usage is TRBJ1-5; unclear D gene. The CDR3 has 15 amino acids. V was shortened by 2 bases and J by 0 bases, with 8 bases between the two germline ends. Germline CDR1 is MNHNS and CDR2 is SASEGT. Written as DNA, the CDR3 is TGTGCCAGCAGTGAAAACGGTTATAGCAATCAGCCCCAGCATTTT. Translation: CASSENGYSNQPQHF.